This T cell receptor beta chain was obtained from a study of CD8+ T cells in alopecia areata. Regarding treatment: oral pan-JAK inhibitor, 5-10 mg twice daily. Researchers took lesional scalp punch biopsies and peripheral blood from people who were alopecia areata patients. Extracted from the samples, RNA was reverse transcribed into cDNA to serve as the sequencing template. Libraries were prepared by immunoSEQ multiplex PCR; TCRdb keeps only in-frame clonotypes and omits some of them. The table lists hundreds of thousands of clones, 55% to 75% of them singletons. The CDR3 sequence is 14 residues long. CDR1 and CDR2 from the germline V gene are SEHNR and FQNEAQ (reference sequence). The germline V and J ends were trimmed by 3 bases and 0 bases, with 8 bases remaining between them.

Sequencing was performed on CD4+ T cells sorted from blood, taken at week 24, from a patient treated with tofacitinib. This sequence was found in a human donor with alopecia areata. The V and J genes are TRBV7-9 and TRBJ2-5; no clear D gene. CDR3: CASSFSRNQETQYF. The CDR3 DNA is TGTGCCAGCAGCTTCAGCAGGAACCAAGAGACCCAGTACTTC.